This T cell receptor beta chain comes out of a study of Graves' ophthalmopathy and Graves' hyperthyroidism (dated 2018 in TCRdb). Broadly, across the study: Peripheral blood was collected at initial diagnosis, before any treatment. TCR beta repertoire signatures were used to distinguish Graves' ophthalmopathy from Graves' hyperthyroidism and to predict progression to ophthalmopathy. In total, some 130 blood samples were TCR-sequenced: approximately 42 ophthalmopathy, 75 hyperthyroidism and roughly 17 hyperthyroidism-to-ophthalmopathy patients. To explore V-J signatures distinguishing ophthalmopathy from hyperthyroidism, a discovery set of about a hundred patients (about 44 ophthalmopathy, over 55 stable hyperthyroidism) was enrolled. The independent validation cohort included 18 to 20 hyperthyroidism patients plus 17 patients who later progressed from hyperthyroidism to ophthalmopathy. In roughly 6 hyperthyroidism patients, the T-cell repertoires found in thyroid tissue were compared with those found in blood. After sampling, hyperthyroidism patients received methimazole starting at 30 mg daily, and ophthalmopathy patients received high-dose intravenous methylprednisolone.

Patients with ophthalmopathy had moderately to severely active disease, with a Clinical Activity Score of 3 or more, a NOSPECS grade of 4 or more, and a disease duration of less than 3 months. Patients were excluded if they had other autoimmune diseases, uncontrolled infections, pregnancy or lactation. Clinical symptoms, serum thyroxine, TRAb, thyroid ultrasound and orbital computed tomography were used for diagnosis. PBMCs were isolated from about 10 ml of fresh peripheral blood by Ficoll-Paque density gradient centrifugation. Total RNA was extracted using Trizol reagent, and RNA quality was checked on an Agilent 2100 Bioanalyzer. What the research found in general, with its limitations: In validation, the model predicted ophthalmopathy progression with about 71% sensitivity and about 73% specificity; some 13 predicted patients were CT-confirmed with GO in a median of about 6.2 months. No statistical method was used to set the sample size in advance, and the investigators knew which group each participant was assigned to. Most expanded thyroid clonotypes with frequency above 0.001 were also detected in blood, suggesting blood repertoires may reflect the thyroid immune response. In cross-validation, the 13-signature model distinguished ophthalmopathy from stable hyperthyroidism with approximately 90% sensitivity and roughly 81% specificity, while in the test set the corresponding values were roughly 80% and 75%.

For repertoire sequencing, the TCR beta CDR3 regions were amplified from RNA transcripts. HTBI primers and the Qiagen OneStep RT-PCR kit were used in a first-round RT-PCR, which was followed by a second-round multiplex PCR, size selection and purification. Libraries were sequenced paired-end with 100 bp reads on an Illumina HiSeq2000. The study's own analysis went as follows. SOAPnuke was used for read processing, and reads with adapters, uncalled bases, a mean Phred below 15, or no exact constant-primer or identifier match were discarded. High-quality paired reads were merged with COPE v1.2.5. Clonotypes were defined as unique nucleotide sequences and were aligned to IMGT TRB V, D and J references using MiTCR v1.1. The analysis was limited to V-J combinations with a frequency above 0.0001, which together covered about 99% of the repertoires. For each V-J combination, a TCR clonal expansion and chaos score was defined as the ratio of F50 clonal expansion to chaos observed in the TCRdist matrix. Welch's t-statistics and random forest were used to reduce the features to approximately 13 V-J combinations, which were then used as input to a naive Bayes classifier. The Morisita-Horn index was used to measure how similar the thyroid and blood repertoires were. The public reads were run again by TCRdb, first through fastp at Q25 and then through MiXCR, and only productive beta chains were kept. Entries are consolidated by CDR3 protein sequence, retaining the most common genes and DNA. TCRdb, not the authors, supplied the V and J calls. The table for this sample lists 200,000 to 300,000 distinct CDR3 sequences; around 50% of them were counted only once. The ten largest clonotypes hold around 43% of the sample.

This clonotype was counted many times. What antigen it recognizes has not been identified. No much larger clone is present one base from it, and per-base qualities are unavailable. Counted from cysteine to phenylalanine, this CDR3 has 13 amino acids. CDR3 DNA is the only sequence kept; it has 39 bases, read in frame from the first base. V is cut by 0 bases and J by 5 bases, and the space between the germline ends is 10 bases. For CDR1 and CDR2, the germline V gene (reference sequence) lists DFQATT and SNEGSKA. The source of this sequence is an adult man with Graves' ophthalmopathy. The sequencing input was peripheral blood. The chain is assembled from TRBV20-1 and TRBJ2-5; too little of a D gene remains to name it. The sequence in DNA is TGCAGTGCTAGAGATCTCTGGCGGGAGACCCAGTACTTC. It is translated as CSARDLWRETQYF.